The entry below describes one T cell receptor beta chain. Assay: immunoSEQ multiplex PCR; the TCRdb copy retains only in-frame clones and omits some. In the table there are fewer than 200,000 clones, over 80% of which are singletons. After removal of 8 bases from V and 6 bases from J, the junction contained 8 bases not matched to a gene. From germline, CDR1 is LNHDA and CDR2 SQIVND (reference sequence). CDR3 size: 13 residues. The sample originates from a study of blood T cell repertoires in COVID-19. Sequenced input: peripheral blood. The sequence derives from a woman in her fifties or sixties with acute or convalescent COVID-19. V usage is TRBV19 and J usage is TRBJ1-2; 8 nucleotides align to TRBD1. CDR3 DNA sequence: TGTGCCAGTCGGGGGACAGGACCAAATGGCTACACCTTC. This sequence encodes CASRGTGPNGYTF.